This T cell receptor beta chain is drawn from a study of T cell changes during pregnancy in multiple sclerosis. The protocol was immunoSEQ multiplex PCR, while the TCRdb copy is restricted to in-frame clones and leaves out a portion. This sample has around 50,000 clones, with just under 95% found just once. This clone was seen only a few times. Deletions cut 7 bases from V and 4 bases from J, with 14 bases between. CDR1 is MDHEN and CDR2 is SYDVKM in the germline V gene. This CDR3 is 14 amino acids long. This TCR derives from a female donor with multiple sclerosis, enrolled in a pregnancy study. Material: CD8+ T cells from peripheral blood mononuclear cells, obtained in the first trimester of pregnancy. The chain uses TRBV28 and TRBJ1-3, with D possibly TRBD1 on 6 matching bases. This chain's CDR3 is CASTLPGEGNTIYF. CDR3 in DNA: TGTGCCAGCACCCTACCAGGGGAAGGAAACACCATATATTTT.